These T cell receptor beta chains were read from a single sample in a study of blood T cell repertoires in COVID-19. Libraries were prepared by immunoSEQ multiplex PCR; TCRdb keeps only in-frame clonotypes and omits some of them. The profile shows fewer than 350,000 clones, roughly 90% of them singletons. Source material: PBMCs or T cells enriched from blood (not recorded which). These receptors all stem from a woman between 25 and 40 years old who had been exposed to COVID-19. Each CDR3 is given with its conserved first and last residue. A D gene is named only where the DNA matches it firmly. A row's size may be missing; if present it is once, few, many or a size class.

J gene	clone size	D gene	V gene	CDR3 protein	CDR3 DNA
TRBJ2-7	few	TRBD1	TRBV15	CATSRGDSAYEQYF	TGTGCCACCAGCAGAGGGGACAGTGCCTACGAGCAGTACTTC
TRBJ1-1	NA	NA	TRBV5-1	CASSLVVFVGSTENTEAFF	TGCGCCAGCAGCTTGGTCGTTTTTGTTGGTTCGACAGAGAACACTGAAGCTTTCTTT
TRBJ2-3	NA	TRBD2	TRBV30	CAWSVQGIAGLTDTQYF	TGTGCCTGGAGTGTACAGGGAATAGCGGGACTCACAGATACGCAGTATTTT
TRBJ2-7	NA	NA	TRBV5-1	CASYPGVSSYEQYF	TGCGCCAGCTACCCGGGGGTCAGCTCCTACGAGCAGTACTTC
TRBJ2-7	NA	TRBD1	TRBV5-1	CASSSRGSQGDEQYF	TGCGCCAGCAGCTCAAGAGGGTCACAGGGGGACGAGCAGTACTTC
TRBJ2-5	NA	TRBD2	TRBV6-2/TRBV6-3	CASSGTSIMETQYF	TGTGCCAGCAGCGGGACTAGTATTATGGAGACCCAGTACTTC
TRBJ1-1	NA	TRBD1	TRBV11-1	CASSAARGSTEAFF	TGTGCCAGCAGCGCCGCCAGGGGGAGCACTGAAGCTTTCTTT
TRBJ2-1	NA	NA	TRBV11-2	CASSPRVKNPGDGEQFF	TGTGCCAGCAGCCCCAGAGTAAAGAATCCGGGAGATGGTGAGCAGTTCTTC
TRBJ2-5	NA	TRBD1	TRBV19	CASSPRQGEETQYF	TGTGCCAGTAGCCCAAGACAGGGGGAAGAGACCCAGTACTTC
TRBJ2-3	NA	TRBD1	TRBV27	CASSLDRGSRTDTQYF	TGTGCCAGCAGTTTGGACAGGGGGTCTCGCACAGATACGCAGTATTTT